This TCR beta chain originates from a study of CD8 T cells in ankylosing spondylitis. General study findings and limits: Made up of roughly 8 highly homologous variants, a TCR beta motif appeared characteristic of ankylosing spondylitis blood. Relatively rare in peripheral blood, disease-linked clones were also CD8+. Several of the motif variants were reported before in synovial fluid and blood from reactive arthritis. Reported data indicate significant enrichment of disease-linked clones within matched ankylosing spondylitis synovial fluid.

Using quantitative 5'-RACE with molecular barcodes, the authors made TCR beta libraries. TCRdb called the 5' RACE reads again in MiXCR, with one record for every CDR3 protein. The table has around 770,000 distinct CDR3 sequences, around 17% seen once. Comments on this clonotype: Its specificity is not known.

V gave up 5 bases and J gave up 5 bases; unmatched junction bases: 10. The length of the CDR3 is 15 residues. CDR1 SGHVS and CDR2 FQNEAQ come from the germline V gene. The rearrangement uses TRBV7-8 and TRBJ2-5; 8 positions match TRBD1. The receptor was derived from a male donor with ankylosing spondylitis. Specimen: blood, either unsorted or a sorted T cell fraction (not recorded which). The CDR3 sequence is CASSDLDRAEETQYF. The CDR3 bases are TGTGCCAGCAGCGACTTGGACAGGGCGGAGGAGACCCAGTACTTC.